This is a list of T cell receptor beta chains from one sample in a study of blood T cell repertoires in COVID-19. Profiling relied on immunoSEQ multiplex PCR, and the TCRdb table lists in-frame clones only, not all of them. The table shows around 470,000 clones, with 80% to 95% occurring only once. The sequenced material came from PBMCs or T cells enriched from blood (not recorded which). The receptors derive from a man aged 18-30 years who had recovered from COVID-19. The CDR3 runs from the conserved cysteine through the conserved F or W. A D gene is named only where the DNA matches it firmly.

TRBV19,.,16,TRBJ1-3,TGTGCCAGTAGTACCAGGGGCAGGGGCGCTGGAAACACCATATATTTT,CASSTRGRGAGNTIYF
TRBV5-5,.,18,TRBJ1-5,TGTGCCAGCAGCAATATTGAAATACGAGGGTCATATAATCAGCCCCAGCATTTT,CASSNIEIRGSYNQPQHF
TRBV28,.,16,TRBJ1-1,TGTGCCAGCAGTTTTCCTCGTGGGGCTCTGAACACTGAAGCTTTCTTT,CASSFPRGALNTEAFF
TRBV5-1,.,15,TRBJ2-2,TGCGCCAGCAGCTTGGAGGGGCCCAACACCGGGGAGCTGTTTTTT,CASSLEGPNTGELFF
TRBV18,.,12,TRBJ1-2,TGTGCCAGCTCACCAACCAGGGAAGGCTACACCTTC,CASSPTREGYTF
TRBV23-1,.,18,TRBJ1-5,TGCGCCAGCAGTCAATTGGGCACCAGCCCTAATAGCAATCAGCCCCAGCATTTT,CASSQLGTSPNSNQPQHF
TRBV5-1,.,13,TRBJ1-6,TGCGCCAGCAGCCGTGATCGGAATTCACCCCTCCACTTT,CASSRDRNSPLHF
TRBV18,TRBD1,14,TRBJ1-2,TGTGCCAGCTCACCGCAAACAGGGGGAGGAGGCTACACCTTC,CASSPQTGGGGYTF
TRBV9,TRBD1,16,TRBJ1-2,TGTGCCAGCAGCGTAGAGATGACAGGGGACATAGGTGGCTACACCTTC,CASSVEMTGDIGGYTF
TRBV28,.,15,TRBJ1-3,TGTGCCAGCACCCTAGGGGGGGCTGGTGGAAACACCATATATTTT,CASTLGGAGGNTIYF
TRBV28,.,14,TRBJ2-7,TGTGCCAGCAGCCCCAGGGCCCTAGTCTACGAGCAGTACTTC,CASSPRALVYEQYF
TRBV19,TRBD2,14,TRBJ2-3,TGTGCCAGTAGATCTAGCGGGGGGACGGATACGCAGTATTTT,CASRSSGGTDTQYF
TRBV27,.,10,TRBJ1-2,TGTGCCAGCAGCCTGTATGGCTACACCTTC,CASSLYGYTF
TRBV5-1,.,13,TRBJ1-6,TGCGCCAGCAGCCAGGGTCAGAATTCACCCCTCCACTTT,CASSQGQNSPLHF
TRBV7-9,.,14,TRBJ1-2,TGTGCCAGCAGCGATCCCCCGGGGGTCTATGGCTACACCTTC,CASSDPPGVYGYTF
TRBV28,TRBD1,15,TRBJ1-4,TGTGCCAGCAGTGAAGACAGGGTCCCTGGTGAAAAACTGTTTTTT,CASSEDRVPGEKLFF
TRBV11-2,.,16,TRBJ2-4,TGTGCCAGCAGCTTATTCTTTAGGGACACAAAAAACATTCAGTACTTC,CASSLFFRDTKNIQYF